Listed below are T cell receptor beta chains from one sample, sequenced in a study of glioma-infiltrating T cells after dendritic cell vaccination. Measured with immunoSEQ multiplex PCR; TCRdb has only the in-frame clones, and not every one. The table has tens of thousands of clones, around four fifths seen once. The specimen comprised blood, sampled before dendritic cell vaccination. These receptors were obtained from a human donor with glioblastoma. The CDR3 runs from the conserved cysteine through the conserved F or W. Each record gives: clone size, D gene, CDR3 length, J gene, V gene, CDR3 protein, CDR3 DNA. The D gene is left open where the match is weak. Clone size is given for some rows only: seen once, a few or many times, or a class if the clone is expanded.

>few|TRBD1|15|TRBJ1-2|TRBV6-6
CASSYVRDGQGGYTF
TGTGCCAGCAGTTACGTCCGGGACGGACAGGGAGGCTACACCTTC
>NA|NA|13|TRBJ2-3|TRBV28
CASRDSHTDTQYF
TGTGCCAGCAGGGACAGCCATACAGATACGCAGTATTTT
>NA|TRBD1|14|TRBJ2-7|TRBV6-5
CASTERQGAGEQYF
TGTGCCAGCACCGAGAGGCAGGGGGCGGGTGAGCAGTACTTC
>NA|NA|13|TRBJ2-2|TRBV7-8
CASSLVSTGELFF
TGTGCCAGCAGCTTAGTCTCTACCGGGGAGCTGTTTTTT
>NA|NA|13|TRBJ2-1|TRBV5-6
CASSLDLGIEQFF
TGTGCCAGCAGCTTGGATCTCGGGATTGAGCAGTTCTTC
>few|NA|14|TRBJ1-2|TRBV6-4
CASSDGSTGYGYTF
TGTGCCAGCAGTGACGGCTCGACGGGCTATGGCTACACCTTC
>NA|NA|16|TRBJ2-7|TRBV4-1
CASSPPSTGQRYEQYF
TGCGCCAGCAGCCCGCCCTCGACAGGACAGCGCTACGAGCAGTACTTC
>NA|NA|14|TRBJ2-3|TRBV10-2
CASSEQGPTDTQYF
TGCGCCAGCAGTGAACAGGGCCCCACAGATACGCAGTATTTT
>NA|TRBD2|15|TRBJ2-1|TRBV7-7
CASSLSGGAYNEQFF
TGTGCTAGCAGCCTAAGCGGGGGGGCCTACAATGAGCAGTTCTTC
>NA|NA|14|TRBJ1-1|TRBV10-3
CAISELEGSAEAFF
TGTGCCATCAGTGAGTTGGAAGGGAGCGCTGAAGCTTTCTTT
>NA|NA|16|TRBJ2-2|TRBV4-1
CASSPFVNGGTGELFF
TGCGCCAGCAGCCCTTTTGTGAATGGGGGGACCGGGGAGCTGTTTTTT
>few|NA|13|TRBJ2-7|TRBV25-1
CASRPQGYYEQYF
TGTGCCAGCCGGCCCCAGGGATACTACGAGCAGTACTTC
>once|TRBD2|18|TRBJ2-5|TRBV2
CASSARTQLAGDSGAQYF
TGTGCCAGCAGTGCCAGAACCCAACTAGCGGGGGACTCGGGGGCCCAGTACTTC
>NA|TRBD2|15|TRBJ2-5|TRBV5-6
CASSLSSGGAETQYF
TGTGCCAGCAGCTTGTCCAGCGGGGGGGCGGAGACCCAGTACTTC
>once|NA|12|TRBJ1-4|TRBV9
CASSVADEKLFF
TGTGCCAGCAGCGTAGCCGATGAAAAACTGTTTTTT
>NA|NA|13|TRBJ1-1|TRBV7-9
CASSLEAQAEAFF
TGTGCCAGCAGCTTAGAGGCCCAGGCTGAAGCTTTCTTT
>NA|TRBD1|15|TRBJ1-6|TRBV6-1
CASSEAGTGRSPLHF
TGTGCCAGCAGTGAAGCGGGGACAGGGCGATCACCCCTCCACTTT
>once|TRBD1|16|TRBJ1-2|TRBV10-3
CAISESDLDRGDGYTF
TGTGCCATCAGTGAGTCAGATCTTGACAGGGGAGACGGCTACACCTTC
>once|NA|17|TRBJ2-3|TRBV5-1
CASSLEASFPPTDTQYF
TGCGCCAGCAGCTTGGAAGCTAGTTTCCCACCCACAGATACGCAGTATTTT
>NA|NA|14|TRBJ2-3|TRBV5-1
CASSLVPGSDTQYF
TGCGCCAGCAGCTTGGTCCCAGGATCAGATACGCAGTATTTT
>NA|TRBD2|14|TRBJ2-7|TRBV6-1
CASSPGLAYREQYF
TGTGCCAGCAGTCCGGGACTAGCTTACCGCGAGCAGTACTTC
>few|NA|15|TRBJ2-5|TRBV6-1
CASSEDGSSRKTQYF
TGTGCCAGCAGTGAAGATGGTAGCAGCAGAAAGACCCAGTACTTC
>few|NA|12|TRBJ1-2|TRBV12-1
CASSFGGLGYTF
TGTGCCAGCAGCTTTGGGGGCCTCGGCTACACCTTC
>once|NA|14|TRBJ2-3|TRBV15
CATSSGVVTDTQYF
TGTGCCACCAGCAGCGGGGTGGTCACAGATACGCAGTATTTT
>NA|NA|11|TRBJ2-5|TRBV29-1
CSVAGAKTQYF
TGCAGCGTTGCAGGGGCGAAGACCCAGTACTTC
>once|TRBD2|16|TRBJ2-1|TRBV4-1
CASSQDRRGSYNEQFF
TGCGCCAGCAGCCAAGATCGGCGGGGGTCCTACAATGAGCAGTTCTTC
>NA|NA|13|TRBJ1-5|TRBV4-1
CASSRGGEQPQHF
TGCGCCAGCAGCAGAGGGGGAGAACAGCCCCAGCATTTT
>NA|TRBD2|14|TRBJ2-3|TRBV11-2
CATGGAISTDTQYF
TGTGCCACCGGGGGGGCCATTTCCACAGATACGCAGTATTTT
>NA|TRBD1|12|TRBJ2-2|TRBV29-1
CSARQGNGELFF
TGCAGCGCCAGACAGGGGAACGGGGAGCTGTTTTTT
>NA|TRBD1|12|TRBJ1-2|TRBV2
CASRGQVYGYTF
TGTGCCAGCCGGGGACAGGTCTATGGCTACACCTTC
>NA|TRBD1|15|TRBJ1-1|TRBV28
CASSSGQGAYTEAFF
TGTGCCAGCAGCTCGGGACAGGGGGCTTACACTGAAGCTTTCTTT
>few|NA|14|TRBJ1-1|TRBV6-5
CASRPPGGRTEAFF
TGTGCCAGCAGGCCGCCGGGGGGTCGGACTGAAGCTTTCTTT
>NA|NA|15|TRBJ2-1|TRBV11-2
CASRRAQGEYNEQFF
TGTGCCAGCAGACGCGCGCAGGGCGAGTACAATGAGCAGTTCTTC
>NA|NA|13|TRBJ2-7|TRBV6-6
CASRYGGPYEQYF
TGTGCCAGCAGGTACGGAGGACCCTACGAGCAGTACTTC
>few|TRBD1|14|TRBJ1-2|TRBV6-6
CASSNQQGARGYTF
TGTGCCAGCAGTAATCAACAGGGGGCGCGGGGCTACACCTTC
>NA|NA|17|TRBJ1-6|TRBV27
CASSLSAPGYYNSPLHF
TGTGCCAGCAGTTTATCTGCCCCAGGGTATTATAATTCACCCCTCCACTTT
>NA|NA|15|TRBJ1-5|TRBV2
CASSEGGVRNQPPHF
TGTGCCAGCAGTGAGGGAGGGGTACGCAATCAGCCCCCGCATTTT
>NA|NA|16|TRBJ1-3|TRBV6-1
CASSEYPGPSGNTIYF
TGTGCCAGCAGTGAATACCCGGGTCCCTCTGGAAACACCATATATTTT
>NA|TRBD2|15|TRBJ2-1|TRBV5-1
CASSLGAGGYNEQFF
TGCGCCAGCAGCTTGGGAGCGGGGGGCTACAATGAGCAGTTCTTC
>NA|TRBD1|12|TRBJ1-1|TRBV6-1
CASRQQGAEAFF
TGTGCCAGCAGGCAACAGGGGGCTGAAGCTTTCTTT
>NA|TRBD1|16|TRBJ2-7|TRBV14
CASSPPDRGLAYEQYF
TGTGCCAGCAGCCCCCCGGACAGGGGGCTAGCCTACGAGCAGTACTTC
>NA|NA|14|TRBJ1-2|TRBV5-1
CASSGLLNSMGYTF
TGCGCCAGCAGCGGACTACTAAATTCTATGGGCTACACCTTC
>NA|NA|13|TRBJ2-5|TRBV29-1
CSVEGRDQETQYF
TGCAGCGTTGAAGGCAGGGATCAAGAGACCCAGTACTTC
>few|NA|13|TRBJ2-3|TRBV6-4
CASSEGGAGTQYF
TGTGCCAGCAGTGAGGGGGGAGCTGGTACGCAGTATTTT
>NA|NA|15|TRBJ2-6|TRBV6-4
CASSDSHSGANVLTF
TGTGCCAGCAGTGACTCACACTCTGGGGCCAACGTCCTGACTTTC
>NA|NA|15|TRBJ1-1|TRBV9
CASSVAGLPGTEAFF
TGTGCCAGCAGCGTAGCCGGGTTACCGGGCACTGAAGCTTTCTTT
>once|NA|14|TRBJ2-1|TRBV4-1
CASSQVEGDNEQFF
TGCGCCAGCAGCCAAGTTGAGGGTGACAATGAGCAGTTCTTC
>once|TRBD1|15|TRBJ2-7|TRBV5-1
CASSLGGQGFYEQYF
TGCGCCAGCAGCTTAGGCGGACAGGGCTTCTACGAGCAGTACTTC
>NA|NA|15|TRBJ2-3|TRBV6-1
CASSEAAGSTDTQYF
TGTGCCAGCAGTGAAGCCGCAGGGAGCACAGATACGCAGTATTTT
>NA|NA|14|TRBJ2-5|TRBV7-2
CASSLQLGQETQYF
TGTGCCAGCAGCTTACAACTAGGCCAAGAGACCCAGTACTTC
>NA|TRBD1|15|TRBJ2-7|TRBV18
CASSSQGVPAYEQYF
TGTGCCAGCTCATCACAGGGGGTACCCGCCTACGAGCAGTACTTC
>NA|TRBD1|15|TRBJ1-4|TRBV6-5
CASREQGAGFEKLFF
TGTGCCAGCAGAGAACAGGGGGCGGGTTTTGAAAAACTGTTTTTT
>NA|NA|13|TRBJ1-1|TRBV19
CASRLGMNTEAFF
TGTGCCAGTAGGCTCGGTATGAACACTGAAGCTTTCTTT
>NA|NA|15|TRBJ2-5|TRBV6-5
CASSYSGRGWETQYF
TGTGCCAGCAGTTACTCTGGGCGGGGTTGGGAGACCCAGTACTTC
>NA|TRBD2|15|TRBJ2-3|TRBV5-1
CASFEIAGRTDTQYF
TGCGCCAGCTTCGAAATAGCGGGGAGGACAGATACGCAGTATTTT